This T cell receptor beta chain comes out of a study of shared clonotypes between healthy human individuals. The method was immunoSEQ multiplex PCR; TCRdb's version includes in-frame clones alone and lacks a portion of them. The data hold some 2.1 million clones, with about 95% observed a single time. It was CD45RO-negative cells, positively selected for CCR7, that made up naive CD8 cells, with terminally differentiated effector memory CD45RA+ cells excluded. With respect to this clone: Its antigen remains unknown.

This CDR3 spans 15 amino acids. With 2 bases removed from V and 2 bases from J, the gap between germline ends came to 13 bases. Looked up from germline, CDR1 is WNHNN and CDR2 is SYGVQD (reference sequence). Findings and caveats of the study: Relative to their counterparts shared across all four donors, non-shared clonotypes exhibited diminished generation probabilities.

V usage is TRBV10-1 and J usage is TRBJ2-7; perhaps TRBD1 as D (6 bases). The source of this sequence is a man aged 18 to 35 in good health. Sequencing input: naive CD8+ T cells sorted from blood. The CDR3 nucleotides read TGCGCCAGCAGTGAGGGTTTGGGGGCCCCCTACGAGCAGTACTTC. Encoded protein: CASSEGLGAPYEQYF.